A single sample is the source of the 24 T cell receptor beta chains below, sequenced in a study of cytomegalovirus exposure and HLA in healthy donors. 60 Vbeta and 13 Jbeta primers were used in PCR. Libraries were prepared by immunoSEQ multiplex PCR; TCRdb keeps only in-frame clonotypes and omits some of them. The sample includes around 160,000 clones, approximately 79% of them seen just once. The sequenced sample consisted of PBMCs. All receptors come from a man aged 50 or older in good health and CMV-seropositive.

The rearrangement links TRBV28 to TRBJ1-1, with 8 bases fitting TRBD1. Germline V gene lookup returns CDR1 MDHEN and CDR2 SYDVKM. V shed 3 bases and J 7 bases; nucleotides not matched to a gene: 10. The CDR3 spans 15 residues. The CDR3 sequence: CASSFSGTGGLEAFF. CDR3 nucleotide sequence: TGTGCCAGCAGTTTCTCCGGGACAGGCGGGCTTGAAGCTTTCTTT.

This clone came up a few times. V and J are TRBV9 and TRBJ2-4, with 10 bases aligning to TRBD1. Germline-derived CDR1 and CDR2 are SGDLS and YYNGEE. V lost 2 bases to trimming and J lost 7 bases; unmatched junction nucleotides: 9. The CDR3 covers 16 residues. The DNA of the CDR3 is TGTGCCAGCAGCGTGAGAGGACAGGGGGAAATGAACATTCAGTACTTC. As protein: CASSVRGQGEMNIQYF.

The J gene is TRBJ1-6, the V gene TRBV7-8; D uncertain. This CDR3 is built from 16 residues. With 0 bases removed from V and 10 bases from J, the gap between germline ends came to 16 bases. Germline values: CDR1 SGHVS, CDR2 FQNEAQ. In DNA form, the CDR3 reads TGTGCCAGCAGCTTAGCGTCGGGCATTTCGGGGTCACCCCTCCACTTT. Encoded protein: CASSLASGISGSPLHF.

The chain couples TRBV2 to TRBJ2-5; TRBD2 aligns across 13 bases. Germline lookup yields CDR1 SNHLY and CDR2 FYNNEI. The J segment lost 5 bases and the V segment lost 5 bases, leaving 5 bases of the junction unmatched. CDR3 size: 15 residues. Written as DNA, the CDR3 is TGTGCCAGCAGTAAGGGACTAGCGGGGAGGGAGACCCAGTACTTC. Translation gives CASSKGLAGRETQYF. Full variable domain (missing parts from reference TRBV2 and TRBJ2-5): EPEVTQTPSHQVTQMGQEVILRCVPISNHLYFYWYRQILGQKVEFLVSFYNNEISEKSEIFDDQFSVERPDGSNFTLKIRSTKLEDSAMYFCASSKGLAGRETQYFGPGTRLLVL.

This clone has just one count. The chain carries TRBV4-1 and TRBJ1-1, with no clear D. V was shortened by 0 bases and J by 5 bases, with 16 bases between the two germline ends. Germline-derived CDR1 and CDR2 are MGHRA and YSYEKL. The CDR3 covers 16 residues. For the CDR3, the DNA is TGCGCCAGCAGCCAAGATCCGAATCTCATCCAGACTGAAGCTTTCTTT. Residues: CASSQDPNLIQTEAFF.

The chain couples TRBV7-2 to TRBJ1-2; tentatively, D is TRBD1 (6 bases). There are 14 residues in the CDR3. Germline values: CDR1 SGHTA, CDR2 FQGNSA. V was trimmed by 1 base and J by 4 bases, leaving 10 bases between them. As DNA, the CDR3 is TGTGCCAGCAGCTTAGGACAGGCTCGCTATGGCTACACCTTC. Translated: CASSLGQARYGYTF. The variable domain in full, with the rest retrieved from reference TRBV7-2 and TRBJ1-2, is GAGVSQSPSNKVTEKGKDVELRCDPISGHTALYWYRQSLGQGLEFLIYFQGNSAPDKSGLPSDRFSAERTGGSVSTLTIQRTQQEDSAVYLCASSLGQARYGYTFGSGTRLTVV.

The chain has TRBV21-1 and TRBJ2-5; no check of the table's D call, TRBD1, against the DNA was made. TRBV21-1 represents a pseudogene. The CDR3 loop spans 17 amino acids. The CDR3 protein is CASSPWGAGGLAETQYF. CDR3 coding DNA: TGTGCCAGCAGCCCCTGGGGTGCAGGGGGCTTGGCAGAGACCCAGTACTTC.

This chain links TRBV13 with TRBJ2-5, with 9 bases that match TRBD2. Germline V gene data show CDR1 as PRHDT and CDR2 as FYEKMQ (reference sequence). Trimming removed 5 bases from V and 5 bases from J; junction bases left unmatched: 3. CDR3 length: 13 amino acids. The CDR3 DNA reads TGTGCCAGCAGCGGGACTAGCCGCGAGACCCAGTACTTC. Residues: CASSGTSRETQYF.

The chain couples TRBV7-8 to TRBJ2-7, with TRBD2 matching 11 bases. The V segment lost 0 bases and the J segment 9 bases; nucleotides outside the gene matches: 13. The CDR3 totals 17 residues. Germline V lookup: CDR1 SGHVS, CDR2 FQNEAQ. The CDR3 coding sequence is TGTGCCAGCAGCTTAGCGTCCGAGACTAGCGGGGCCCAGGTGCAGTACTTC. It codes for CASSLASETSGAQVQYF.

The V and J genes are TRBV5-1 and TRBJ2-7; the D gene is possibly TRBD1 (6 bases). The CDR3 spans 15 residues. Looked up from germline, CDR1 is SGHRS and CDR2 is YFSETQ. Between the trimmed V and J ends, which lost 0 bases and 7 bases, there was a span of 17 bases. DNA of the CDR3: TGCGCCAGCAGCTTGGCCCCCAGGGGTCGTTGGGAGCAGTACTTC. Its translation is CASSLAPRGRWEQYF.

J is TRBJ1-3 and V is TRBV27; 11 bases fit TRBD1. CDR1 and CDR2 from the germline V gene are MNHEY and SMNVEV (reference sequence). The J segment lost 0 bases and the V segment lost 0 bases, leaving 1 base of the junction unmatched. This CDR3 has 17 residues. CDR3 sequence reads: CASSLSGTGGSGNTIYF. The CDR3 DNA reads as TGTGCCAGCAGTTTATCGGGGACAGGGGGCTCTGGAAACACCATATATTTT.

The rearrangement links TRBV28 to TRBJ1-1; 10 nucleotides agree with TRBD1. CDR1 and CDR2 (germline): MDHEN, SYDVKM. J lost 6 bases, V lost 7 bases, and 8 bases had no gene match. The CDR3 contains 14 residues. CDR3 sequence: CASKNDRGPAEAFF. DNA of the CDR3: TGTGCCAGCAAAAACGACAGGGGGCCCGCTGAAGCTTTCTTT.

The chain employs TRBV30 and TRBJ1-2; D possibly corresponds to TRBD1 (6 bases). This CDR3 comprises 12 residues. Germline loops: CDR1 GTSNPN, CDR2 SVGIG (reference sequence). The V and J ends lost 7 bases and 4 bases respectively, with 13 bases between them. Here the CDR3 reads CASGGGPYGYTF. In DNA, the CDR3 is TGTGCCTCCGGGGGGGGCCCCTATGGCTACACCTTC.

The rearrangement joins TRBV9 to TRBJ1-4; TRBD1 is a possible D gene (5 bases). Between the trimmed V and J ends, which lost 4 bases and 0 bases, there was a span of 13 bases. Germline loops: CDR1 SGDLS, CDR2 YYNGEE. The CDR3 runs to 16 residues. CDR3 coding DNA: TGTGCCAGCAGCCCGCATGAAGGGGCAACTAATGAAAAACTGTTTTTT. Amino acid sequence: CASSPHEGATNEKLFF.

This CDR3 is CASSPGVGTGWAAFF. The CDR3 nucleotides are TGTGCCAGCAGCCCAGGAGTTGGGACAGGGTGGGCAGCTTTCTTT. The chain is built from TRBV7-3 and TRBJ1-1; the match to TRBD1 covers 9 bases. This CDR3 is 15 amino acids long. Per germline, CDR1 SGHTA and CDR2 FQGTGA. V shed 5 bases, J shed 10 bases, and the junction held 14 bases outside the gene matches.

The V and J genes are TRBV28 and TRBJ2-7; possible D gene TRBD1, 5 bases. The CDR3 sequence is 13 residues long. The germline V gene has CDR1 MDHEN and CDR2 SYDVKM. V lost 8 bases and J lost 4, with 15 bases in between. The CDR3 DNA is TGTGCCAGCTTGGGCTTCCAGGGTTACGAGCAGTACTTC. Encoded protein: CASLGFQGYEQYF.

Notes on this clone: Without the conserved terminal phenylalanine or tryptophan, this CDR3 likely stems from a read error. The chain joins TRBV5-4 to TRBJ1-1; 7 bases align to TRBD1. The germline gives CDR1 SGHNT, CDR2 YYREEE (reference sequence). The CDR3 contains 15 residues. Unmatched junction bases numbered 6, after V lost 4 bases and J lost 0 bases. The CDR3 loop reads CASSPRQGLNTEAFS. CDR3 sequence (DNA): TGTGCCAGCAGCCCTCGACAGGGCTTGAACACTGAAGCTTTCTCT.

The V call is TRBV5-1, the J call TRBJ1-6; D is uncertain. The CDR3 contains 12 residues. Trimming pared 5 bases from V and 7 bases from J, leaving 7 bases between. Per the germline V gene, CDR1 is SGHRS and CDR2 is YFSETQ. The CDR3 DNA sequence: TGCGCCAGCAGTCTACAGAATTCACCCCTCCACTTT. This sequence encodes CASSLQNSPLHF.

V and J are TRBV6-5 and TRBJ1-3; TRBD1 might be the D (6 bases). CDR1 and CDR2 from the germline V gene are MNHEY and SVGAGI. This CDR3 region has 14 residues. V dropped 5 bases and J dropped 2 bases, with 10 bases sitting between them. CDR3 nucleotide sequence: TGTGCCAGCAGTCAAGGGGGTACTGGAAACACCATATATTTT. It encodes CASSQGGTGNTIYF.

The genes are TRBV7-9 and TRBJ1-6, with 9 bases that match TRBD1. J was trimmed by 11 bases and V by 1 base; bases with no gene match: 6. CDR1 is SEHNR and CDR2 is FQNEAQ in the germline V gene (reference sequence). There are 15 residues in the CDR3. The CDR3 nucleotides are TGTGCCAGCAGCTTAGGAAGGACAGGGGTTACACCCCTCCACTTT. Translation gives CASSLGRTGVTPLHF.

This clone was counted only a few times. The V call is TRBV6-5, the J call TRBJ1-5, with TRBD1 identical over 9 bases. The CDR3 runs 14 residues. Germline CDR1 and CDR2: MNHEY and SVGAGI. With V trimmed by 6 bases and J by 9 bases, 9 bases remained unmatched. This CDR3 reads CASSSGQGRTPQHF. Here the CDR3 DNA reads TGTGCCAGCAGCAGTGGACAGGGGCGTACGCCCCAGCATTTT.

The chain employs TRBV6-1 and TRBJ1-5, with a weak D call TRBD1 (6 bases). Germline loops: CDR1 MNHNS, CDR2 SASEGT. The length of the CDR3 is 15 residues. V lost 6 bases, J lost 2 bases, and 14 bases lay in between. CDR3 in amino acids: CASRSHRDRNQPQHF. CDR3 bases: TGTGCCAGCAGATCCCACAGGGACCGCAATCAGCCCCAGCATTTT.

V gene TRBV5-6 combines with J gene TRBJ2-1, with 7 bases identical to TRBD2. CDR3 size: 15 residues. V dropped 5 bases and J dropped 0; count of bases not matched to a gene: 5. Per the germline V gene, CDR1 is SGHDT and CDR2 is YYEEEE. The CDR3 loop is CASSSRGSSYNEQFF. For the CDR3, the DNA is TGTGCCAGCAGTTCGCGGGGGAGCTCCTACAATGAGCAGTTCTTC. Complete variable domain (other parts from reference TRBV5-6 and TRBJ2-1): DAGVTQSPTHLIKTRGQQVTLRCSPKSGHDTVSWYQQALGQGPQFIFQYYEEEERQRGNFPDRFSGHQFPNYSSELNVNALLLGDSALYLCASSSRGSSYNEQFFGPGTRLTVL.

This clone was counted once. The V call is TRBV6-1, the J call TRBJ1-3; D remains unclear. The germline V gene encodes CDR1 MNHNS and CDR2 SASEGT. The CDR3 is made up of 15 amino acids. The V gene lost 2 bases and the J gene lost 2 bases, with 10 bases spanning the gap. This CDR3 reads CASSERRDTGNTIYF. The CDR3 DNA reads TGTGCCAGCAGTGAACGACGGGATACTGGAAACACCATATATTTT.